This is a list of T cell receptor beta chains from one sample in a study of cytomegalovirus exposure and HLA in healthy donors. Sequencing was performed with immunoSEQ multiplex PCR; in TCRdb, only in-frame clones are kept and a portion is missing. The table includes roughly 240,000 clones, about 87% detected once. Source material: PBMCs. The receptor set was obtained from a man younger than 30 in good health and CMV-seronegative. The CDR3 runs from the conserved cysteine through the conserved F or W. A D gene is named only where the DNA matches it firmly. Size values are once, few and many counts, or a class for expanded clones, and some rows have none.

D	J	size	V	DNA	CDR3
.	TRBJ1-1	.	TRBV29-1	TGCAGCGTTGCCACAGGCAGCTTGAACACTGAAGCTTTCTTT	CSVATGSLNTEAFF
.	TRBJ1-5	.	TRBV4-1	TGCGCCAGCAGCCAACCCTCCACCGGGGGTCAGCCCCAGCATTTT	CASSQPSTGGQPQHF
.	TRBJ2-1	.	TRBV28	TGTGCCAGCACGGCAGGTCACTACAATGAGCAGTTCTTC	CASTAGHYNEQFF
.	TRBJ1-2	.	TRBV28	TGTGCCAGTCGACAAACCGGGGAGGGCTACACCTTC	CASRQTGEGYTF
.	TRBJ1-5	.	TRBV19	TGTGCCACAACACAGGGTAATGGCAATCAGCCCCAGCATTTT	CATTQGNGNQPQHF
.	TRBJ1-5	.	TRBV19	TGTGCCAGTAGTATGGGGGGGGCTGGTAAGTACCCTAGTCAGCCCCAGCATTTT	CASSMGGAGKYPSQPQHF
.	TRBJ2-7	.	TRBV28	TGTGCCAGCAGTTTAAAGCCCCCCTACGAGCAGTACTTC	CASSLKPPYEQYF
TRBD1	TRBJ2-3	.	TRBV5-1	TGCGCCAGCAGCTTGGGGGACAGGGTGGTAGATACGCAGTATTTT	CASSLGDRVVDTQYF
.	TRBJ1-2	.	TRBV5-4	TGTGCCAGCAGCTTGGTGTACGTGGGGGGAGGTGGCTACACCTTC	CASSLVYVGGGGYTF
.	TRBJ2-3	.	TRBV5-1	TGCGCCAGCAGCTTGGAGGTTGGCGGTACGCAGTATTTT	CASSLEVGGTQYF
.	TRBJ2-3	.	TRBV5-1	TGCGCCAGCAGCTCCGGACAGAGCACAGATACGCAGTATTTT	CASSSGQSTDTQYF
TRBD2	TRBJ2-3	.	TRBV9	TGTGCCAGCAGCGGTTGGACTAGCGGTAGCACAGATACGCAGTATTTT	CASSGWTSGSTDTQYF
TRBD2	TRBJ2-3	.	TRBV5-6	TGTGCCAGCAGCCCGGGACTAGTCACAGATACGCAGTATTTT	CASSPGLVTDTQYF
TRBD2	TRBJ2-1	.	TRBV28	TGTGTGTCCACGAGTTATAGCGGGCTCTCCTACAATGAGCAGTTCTTC	CVSTSYSGLSYNEQFF
.	TRBJ2-6	.	TRBV2	TGTGCCAGCAGTGCGGCAGGGTCCGGGGCCAACGTCCTGACTTTC	CASSAAGSGANVLTF
.	TRBJ2-1	.	TRBV23-1	TGCGCCAGCAGTCGTGGACAGTATGTTCTATCCTACAATGAGCAGTTCTTC	CASSRGQYVLSYNEQFF
TRBD1	TRBJ2-2	few	TRBV10-1	TGCGCCAGCAGTGGGACAGGGCCTAGCCCAGTTGAGGAGCTGTTTTTT	CASSGTGPSPVEELFF
TRBD1	TRBJ2-3	.	TRBV6-1	TGTGCCAGCAGTGAGACAGGGGGCGCGAATACGCAGTATTTT	CASSETGGANTQYF
.	TRBJ2-2	.	TRBV2	TGTGCCAGCAGGGGGTTTGGGGGGACCGGGGAGCTGTTTTTT	CASRGFGGTGELFF
.	TRBJ2-3	.	TRBV18	TGTGCCAGCTCACTTAGGACGCTCGGGGGACCCAGGAGTACGCAGTATTTT	CASSLRTLGGPRSTQYF
TRBD1	TRBJ2-3	.	TRBV9	TGTGCCAGCAACCCGACAGGGTCTAGCACAGATACGCAGTATTTT	CASNPTGSSTDTQYF
.	TRBJ2-5	.	TRBV5-4	TGTGCCAGCAGCTTAGTAGAAGTCGAGACCCAGTACTTC	CASSLVEVETQYF
.	TRBJ2-2	.	TRBV29-1	TGCAGCGCCCTAGGGGATCAGGGGAGGGAGCTGTTTTTT	CSALGDQGRELFF